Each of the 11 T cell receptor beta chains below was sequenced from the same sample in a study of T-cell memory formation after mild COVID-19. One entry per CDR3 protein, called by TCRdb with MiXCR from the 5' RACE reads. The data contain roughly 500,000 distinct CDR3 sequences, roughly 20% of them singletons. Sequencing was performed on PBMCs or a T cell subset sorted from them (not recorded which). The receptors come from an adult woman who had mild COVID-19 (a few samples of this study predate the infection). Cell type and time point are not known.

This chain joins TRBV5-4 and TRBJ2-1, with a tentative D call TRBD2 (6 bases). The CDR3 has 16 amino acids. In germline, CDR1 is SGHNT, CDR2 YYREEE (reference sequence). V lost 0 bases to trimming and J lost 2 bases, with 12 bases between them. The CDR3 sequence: CASSLGRETPYNEQFF. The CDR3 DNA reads TGTGCCAGCAGCTTGGGACGGGAGACGCCCTACAATGAGCAGTTCTTC. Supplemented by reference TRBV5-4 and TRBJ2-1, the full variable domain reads ETGVTQSPTHLIKTRGQQVTLRCSSQSGHNTVSWYQQALGQGPQFIFQYYREEENGRGNFPPRFSGLQFPNYSSELNVNALELDDSALYLCASSLGRETPYNEQFFGPGTRLTVL.

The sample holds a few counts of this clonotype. The CDR3 spells CATSSPTGARGNTIYF. The CDR3, as DNA: TGTGCCACCAGCAGTCCCACGGGGGCGCGGGGAAACACCATATATTTT. The V and J genes are TRBV15 and TRBJ1-3, with D possibly matching TRBD1 (6 bases). This CDR3 is built from 16 residues. Germline V gives CDR1 LNHNV, CDR2 YYDKDF (reference sequence). Trimming took off 3 bases at V and 4 bases at J, with 16 bases between the two ends.

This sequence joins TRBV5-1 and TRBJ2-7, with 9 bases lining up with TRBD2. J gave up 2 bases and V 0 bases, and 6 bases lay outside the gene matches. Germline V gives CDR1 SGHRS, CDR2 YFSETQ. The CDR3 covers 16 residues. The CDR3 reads CASSLGLAEIPYEQYF. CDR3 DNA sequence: TGCGCCAGCAGCTTGGGACTAGCGGAAATCCCCTACGAGCAGTACTTC.

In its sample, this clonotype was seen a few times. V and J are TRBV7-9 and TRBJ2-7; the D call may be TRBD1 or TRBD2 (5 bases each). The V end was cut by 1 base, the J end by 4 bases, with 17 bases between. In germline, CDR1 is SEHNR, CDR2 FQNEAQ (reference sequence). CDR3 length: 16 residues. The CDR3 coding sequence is TGTGCCAGCAGCTTAGAACCGGGACGGTCACCATACGAGCAGTACTTC. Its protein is CASSLEPGRSPYEQYF.

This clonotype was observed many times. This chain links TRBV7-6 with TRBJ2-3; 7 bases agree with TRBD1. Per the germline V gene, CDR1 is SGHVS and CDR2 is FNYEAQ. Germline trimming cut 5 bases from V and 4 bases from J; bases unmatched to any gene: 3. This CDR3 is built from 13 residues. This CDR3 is CASSRQGADTQYF. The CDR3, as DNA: TGTGCCAGCAGCCGCCAGGGGGCAGATACGCAGTATTTT.

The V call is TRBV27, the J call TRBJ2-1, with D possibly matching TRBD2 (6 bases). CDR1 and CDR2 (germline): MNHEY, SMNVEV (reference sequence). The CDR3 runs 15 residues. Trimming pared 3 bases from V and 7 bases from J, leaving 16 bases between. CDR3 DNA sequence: TGTGCCAGCAGTTTGGGGCAGACGGCGGGGAATGAGCAGTTCTTC. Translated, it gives CASSLGQTAGNEQFF.

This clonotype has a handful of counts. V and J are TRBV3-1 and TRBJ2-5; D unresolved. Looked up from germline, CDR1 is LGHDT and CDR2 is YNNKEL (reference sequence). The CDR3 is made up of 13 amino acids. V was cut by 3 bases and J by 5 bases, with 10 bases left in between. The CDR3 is CASSQASWETQYF. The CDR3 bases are TGTGCCAGCAGCCAGGCTAGTTGGGAGACCCAGTACTTC.

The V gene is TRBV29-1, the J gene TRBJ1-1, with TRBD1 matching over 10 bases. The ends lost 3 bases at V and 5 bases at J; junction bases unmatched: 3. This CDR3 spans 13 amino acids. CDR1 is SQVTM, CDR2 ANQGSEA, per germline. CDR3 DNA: TGCAGCGTTGACGACAGGGGGCTTACTGAAGCTTTCTTT. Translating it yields CSVDDRGLTEAFF.

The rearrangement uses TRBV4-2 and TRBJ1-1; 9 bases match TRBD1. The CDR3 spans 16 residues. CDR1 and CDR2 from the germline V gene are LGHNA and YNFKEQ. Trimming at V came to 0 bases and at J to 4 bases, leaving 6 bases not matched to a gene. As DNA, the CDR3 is TGTGCCAGCAGCCAAGACACCGGGACAGGGCTCACTGAAGCTTTCTTT. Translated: CASSQDTGTGLTEAFF.

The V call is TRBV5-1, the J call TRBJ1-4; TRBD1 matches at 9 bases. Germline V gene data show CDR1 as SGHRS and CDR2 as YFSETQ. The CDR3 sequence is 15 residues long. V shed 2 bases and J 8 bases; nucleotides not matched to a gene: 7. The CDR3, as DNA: TGCGCCAGCAGCTTATGGACAGGGGACGCCGAAAAACTGTTTTTT. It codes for CASSLWTGDAEKLFF.

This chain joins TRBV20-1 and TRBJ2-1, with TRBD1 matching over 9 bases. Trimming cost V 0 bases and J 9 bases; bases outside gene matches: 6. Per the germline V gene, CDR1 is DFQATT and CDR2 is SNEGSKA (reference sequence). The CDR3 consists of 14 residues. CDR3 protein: CSAREGQGWIEQFF. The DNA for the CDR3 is TGCAGTGCTAGAGAGGGACAGGGATGGATTGAGCAGTTCTTC.